This T cell receptor beta chain is from a study of regulatory T cells in long-lasting Graves disease. In regard to this clonotype: The antigen remains unidentified.

Trimming at V came to 8 bases and at J to 2 bases, leaving 7 bases not matched to a gene. The length of the CDR3 is 15 residues. The germline V gene has CDR1 SNHLY and CDR2 FYNNEI. Overall study results and limits: Study was limited to peripheral blood, excluding thyroid tissue.

Assembly of TCR beta libraries relied on iRepertoire HTBI primers together with Arm-PCR of CDR3 regions. TCRdb independently ran MiXCR on the multiplex PCR reads; one entry per CDR3 protein. The data show a few hundred thousand distinct CDR3 sequences, approximately 16% seen once. Stated time point: newly diagnosed GD, antithyroid drugs for less than 3 months. Isolated PBMC RNA provided the starting material for the TCR library. Blood from the periphery, about 9 milliliters in all, was drawn into EDTA tubes. These data also featured in a second study, about T cells in Graves' hyperthyroidism and ophthalmopathy. As that study records: With a duration under 2 months, the hyperthyroidism was newly diagnosed in patients aged 18 to 65. The TCR CDR3 first-round RT-PCR relied on the HTBI primer set.

The material was peripheral blood mononuclear cells (PBMCs), obtained at new diagnosis, from a patient treated with antithyroid drugs. This clonotype was obtained from a woman between 40 and 55 years old with Graves disease. The chain is built from TRBV2 and TRBJ2-1; 9 bases agree with TRBD1. DNA of the CDR3: TGTGCCAGCTTGCAGGACAGGGGTGCCTACAATGAGCAGTTCTTC. Residues: CASLQDRGAYNEQFF.